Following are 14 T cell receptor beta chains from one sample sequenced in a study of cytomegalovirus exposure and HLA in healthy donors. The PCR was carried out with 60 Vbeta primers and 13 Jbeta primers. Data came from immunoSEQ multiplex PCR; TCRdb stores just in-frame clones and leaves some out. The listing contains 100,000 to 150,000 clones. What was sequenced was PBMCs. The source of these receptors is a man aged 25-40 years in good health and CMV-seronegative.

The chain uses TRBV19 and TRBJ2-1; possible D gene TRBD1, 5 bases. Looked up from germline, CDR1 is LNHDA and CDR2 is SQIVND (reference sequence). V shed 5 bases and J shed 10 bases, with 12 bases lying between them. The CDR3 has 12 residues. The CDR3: CASSVFREEQFF. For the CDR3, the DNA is TGTGCCAGTAGTGTTTTCAGGGAAGAGCAGTTCTTC.

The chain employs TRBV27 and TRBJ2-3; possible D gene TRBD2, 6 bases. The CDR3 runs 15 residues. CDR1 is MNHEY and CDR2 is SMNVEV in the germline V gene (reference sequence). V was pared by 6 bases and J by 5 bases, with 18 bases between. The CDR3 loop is CASSAGRAGGDTQYF. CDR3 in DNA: TGTGCCAGCAGCGCGGGACGGGCCGGGGGAGATACGCAGTATTTT.

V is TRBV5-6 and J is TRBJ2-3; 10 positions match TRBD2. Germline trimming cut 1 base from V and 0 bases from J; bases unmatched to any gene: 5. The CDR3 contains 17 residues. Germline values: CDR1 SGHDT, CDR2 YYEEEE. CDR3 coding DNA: TGTGCCAGCAGCTTGCTAAGCGGGGGGGCTAGCACAGATACGCAGTATTTT. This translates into CASSLLSGGASTDTQYF.

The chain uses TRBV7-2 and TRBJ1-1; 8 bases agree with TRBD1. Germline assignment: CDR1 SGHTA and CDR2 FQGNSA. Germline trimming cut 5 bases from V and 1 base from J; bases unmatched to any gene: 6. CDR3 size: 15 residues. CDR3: CASSVRDRRNTEAFF. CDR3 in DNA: TGTGCCAGCAGCGTCCGGGACAGGCGGAACACTGAAGCTTTCTTT.

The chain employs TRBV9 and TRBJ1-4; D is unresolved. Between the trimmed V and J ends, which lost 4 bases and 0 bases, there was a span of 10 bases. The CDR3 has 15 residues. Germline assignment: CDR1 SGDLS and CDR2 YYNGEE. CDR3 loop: CASSPRFSTNEKLFF. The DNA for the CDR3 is TGTGCCAGCAGCCCTCGTTTCTCAACTAATGAAAAACTGTTTTTT.

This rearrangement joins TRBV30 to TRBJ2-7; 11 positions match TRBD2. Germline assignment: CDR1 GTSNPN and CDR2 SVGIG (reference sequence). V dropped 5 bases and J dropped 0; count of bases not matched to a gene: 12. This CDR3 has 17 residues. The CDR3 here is CAWQYVAGGPDSYEQYF. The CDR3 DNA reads TGTGCCTGGCAGTATGTAGCGGGAGGGCCTGACTCCTACGAGCAGTACTTC.

The CDR3: CASSGRQGQTGELFF. CDR3 DNA sequence: TGTGCCAGCAGCGGCCGACAGGGTCAGACCGGGGAGCTGTTTTTT. This sequence joins TRBV9 and TRBJ2-2; 7 bases line up with TRBD1. The CDR3 spans 15 residues. The ends lost 3 bases at V and 5 bases at J; junction bases unmatched: 7. Germline V gene sequence: CDR1 SGDLS, CDR2 YYNGEE.

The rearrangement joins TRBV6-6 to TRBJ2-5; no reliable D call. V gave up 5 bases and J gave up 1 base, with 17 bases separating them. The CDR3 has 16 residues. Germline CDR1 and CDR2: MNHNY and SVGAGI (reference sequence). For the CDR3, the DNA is TGTGCCAGCAGTCCACTTTCCCTAGGCATCCAAGAGACCCAGTACTTC. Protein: CASSPLSLGIQETQYF.

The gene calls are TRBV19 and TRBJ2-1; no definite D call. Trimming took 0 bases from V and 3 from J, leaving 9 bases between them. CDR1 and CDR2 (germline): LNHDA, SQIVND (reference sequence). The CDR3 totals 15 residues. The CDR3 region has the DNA TGTGCCAGTAGTATAGATCTACTTCTCTACAATGAGCAGTTCTTC. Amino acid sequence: CASSIDLLLYNEQFF.

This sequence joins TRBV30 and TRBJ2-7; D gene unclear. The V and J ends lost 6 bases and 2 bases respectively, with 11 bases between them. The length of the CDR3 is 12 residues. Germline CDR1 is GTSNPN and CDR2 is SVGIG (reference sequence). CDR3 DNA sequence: TGTGCCTGCGACTTAGTTGCCTACGAGCAGTACTTC. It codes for CACDLVAYEQYF.

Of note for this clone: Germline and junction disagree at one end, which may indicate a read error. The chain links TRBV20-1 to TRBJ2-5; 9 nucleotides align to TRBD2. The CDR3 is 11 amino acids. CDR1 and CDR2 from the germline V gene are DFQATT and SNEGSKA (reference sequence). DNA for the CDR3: TGCAGTGCTATAGCGGGAGTGGGGCCTCACTTC. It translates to CSAIAGVGPHF.

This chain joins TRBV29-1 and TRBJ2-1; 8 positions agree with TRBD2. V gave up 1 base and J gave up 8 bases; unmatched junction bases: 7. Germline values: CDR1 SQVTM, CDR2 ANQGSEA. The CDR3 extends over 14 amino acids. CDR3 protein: CSVEGTGRGDEQFF. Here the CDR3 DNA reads TGCAGCGTTGAAGGGACCGGGAGGGGGGATGAGCAGTTCTTC.

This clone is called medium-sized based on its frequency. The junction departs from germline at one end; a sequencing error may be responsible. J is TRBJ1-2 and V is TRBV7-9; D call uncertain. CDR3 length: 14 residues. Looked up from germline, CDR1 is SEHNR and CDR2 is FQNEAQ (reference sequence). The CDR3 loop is CASGLARESGGYTF. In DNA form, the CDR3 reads TGTGCCAGCGGCTTAGCTAGAGAGTCGGGTGGCTACACCTTC.

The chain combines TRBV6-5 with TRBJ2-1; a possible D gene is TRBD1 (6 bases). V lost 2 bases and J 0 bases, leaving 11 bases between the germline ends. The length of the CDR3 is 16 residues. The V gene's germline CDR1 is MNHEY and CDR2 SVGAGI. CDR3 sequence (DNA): TGTGCCAGCAGTTACCAGGGCAGGGGCTCCTACAATGAGCAGTTCTTC. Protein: CASSYQGRGSYNEQFF.